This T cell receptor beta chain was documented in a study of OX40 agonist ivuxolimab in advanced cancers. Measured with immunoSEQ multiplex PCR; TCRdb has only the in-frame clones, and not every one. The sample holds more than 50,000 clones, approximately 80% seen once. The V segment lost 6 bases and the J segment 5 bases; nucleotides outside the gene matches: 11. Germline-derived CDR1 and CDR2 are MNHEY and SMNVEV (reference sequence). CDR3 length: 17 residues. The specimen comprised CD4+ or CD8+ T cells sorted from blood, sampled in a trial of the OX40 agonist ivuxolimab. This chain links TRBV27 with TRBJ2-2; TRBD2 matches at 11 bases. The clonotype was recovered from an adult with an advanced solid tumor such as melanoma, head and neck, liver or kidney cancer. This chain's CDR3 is CASRARTSGFPTGELFF. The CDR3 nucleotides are TGTGCCAGCAGGGCTCGGACTAGCGGGTTTCCTACCGGGGAGCTGTTTTTT.